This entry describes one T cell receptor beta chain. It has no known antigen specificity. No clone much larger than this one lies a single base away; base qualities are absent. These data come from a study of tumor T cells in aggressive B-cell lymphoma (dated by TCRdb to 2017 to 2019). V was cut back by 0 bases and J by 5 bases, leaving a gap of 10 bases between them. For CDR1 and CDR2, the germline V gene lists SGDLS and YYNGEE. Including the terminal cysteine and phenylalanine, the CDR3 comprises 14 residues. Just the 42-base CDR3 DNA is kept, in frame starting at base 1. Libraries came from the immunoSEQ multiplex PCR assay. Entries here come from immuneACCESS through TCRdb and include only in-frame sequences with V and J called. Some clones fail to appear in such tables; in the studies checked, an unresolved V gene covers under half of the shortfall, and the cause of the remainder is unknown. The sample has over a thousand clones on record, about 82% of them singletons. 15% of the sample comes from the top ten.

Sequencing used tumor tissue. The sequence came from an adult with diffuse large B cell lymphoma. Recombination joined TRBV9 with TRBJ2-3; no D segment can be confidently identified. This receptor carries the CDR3 CASSVGLGVDTQYF. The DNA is TGTGCCAGCAGCGTAGGTCTAGGTGTAGATACGCAGTATTTT.